The source of this TCR beta chain is a study of blood T cell repertoires in COVID-19. Background on the study: The United States, Italy and Spain supplied acute and convalescent COVID-19 samples.

Assay used: immunoSEQ multiplex PCR; TCRdb lists only in-frame clones, some missing. The data hold roughly 70,000 clones, with 85% to 90% observed a single time. From germline, CDR1 is SGHNT and CDR2 YYREEE (reference sequence). The CDR3 consists of 15 residues. V lost 6 bases and J 1 base, leaving 13 bases between the germline ends. This TCR derives from an elderly woman with active COVID-19. The chain couples TRBV5-4 to TRBJ2-2; weak D call: TRBD2 (7 bases). Sample: peripheral blood. This CDR3 reads CASTPGGRNTGELFF. The CDR3 coding sequence is TGTGCCAGCACCCCCGGGGGGCGGAACACCGGGGAGCTGTTTTTT.